Each of the 9 T cell receptor beta chains below was sequenced from the same sample in a study of human T cells and chemical hapten exposure. TCRdb reprocessed the RACE reads via MiXCR and lists one record per CDR3 protein. This table holds roughly 80,000 distinct CDR3 sequences, 11% to 15% found once. The time point here: pre-sensitization, week 0. Stated treatment: therapeutic diphenylcyclopropenone sensitization with weekly scalp DPC. The sample consisted of whole blood, taken in connection with sensitization to the hapten diphenylcyclopropenone (DPC). The source of these receptors is a woman in her 50s with alopecia areata. Some clones in this sample may be carry-over from other donors' samples.

This clonotype was detected a few times. The chain combines TRBV20-1 with TRBJ1-4; D is possibly TRBD1 (6 bases). V was trimmed by 6 bases and J by 0 bases, leaving 11 bases between them. The germline gives CDR1 DFQATT, CDR2 SNEGSKA (reference sequence). The CDR3 has 14 amino acids. The CDR3 loop reads CSAQTGATNEKLFF. In DNA, the CDR3 is TGCAGTGCCCAGACAGGAGCAACTAATGAAAAACTGTTTTTT.

The V and J genes are TRBV7-2 and TRBJ2-5, with 7 bases fitting TRBD1. CDR1 and CDR2 (germline): SGHTA, FQGNSA. The CDR3 loop spans 14 amino acids. V trimming: 1 base; J trimming: 2 bases; junction bases outside the gene matches: 1. CDR3 in DNA: TGTGCCAGCAGCTTAGGGGACAGTCAAGAGACCCAGTACTTC. Translated, it gives CASSLGDSQETQYF.

This clonotype was observed a few times. The V gene is TRBV20-1, the J gene TRBJ2-7; 11 bases line up with TRBD1. V was pared by 6 bases and J by 5 bases, with 12 bases of the junction left unmatched. Germline-derived CDR1 and CDR2 are DFQATT and SNEGSKA (reference sequence). CDR3 length: 15 amino acids. The CDR3 DNA reads TGCAGTGCCACATCCGGACAGGGGGCCGTCGACGAGCAGTACTTC. Its translation: CSATSGQGAVDEQYF.

This clonotype was seen more than once but under ten times. The gene calls are TRBV7-8 and TRBJ1-5, with TRBD1 matching over 9 bases. The CDR3 spans 15 residues. In germline, CDR1 is SGHVS, CDR2 FQNEAQ. V lost 3 bases, J lost 1 base, and 1 base stayed unmatched. The CDR3 DNA reads TGTGCCAGCAGCTTCGGACAGGGGAGCAATCAGCCCCAGCATTTT. The encoded protein is CASSFGQGSNQPQHF.

This clonotype appeared many times. The chain has TRBV5-4 and TRBJ2-3; 11 nucleotides align to TRBD2. The CDR3 extends over 17 amino acids. Per germline, CDR1 SGHNT and CDR2 YYREEE (reference sequence). V lost 7 bases, J lost 3 bases, and 13 bases stayed unmatched. The CDR3 region has the DNA TGTGCCAGCTCCTCACTAGCGGGAGAGGGTGGGACAGATACGCAGTATTTT. Translating it yields CASSSLAGEGGTDTQYF.

In this sample, this clonotype turned up many times. The V call is TRBV13, the J call TRBJ2-1; tentative D call: TRBD1 (6 bases). V was trimmed by 5 bases and J by 6 bases, leaving 11 bases between them. Germline lookup yields CDR1 PRHDT and CDR2 FYEKMQ (reference sequence). CDR3 length equals 13 residues. Written as DNA, the CDR3 is TGTGCCAGCAGCAGAGAAGGGGGCAATGAGCAGTTCTTC. It specifies CASSREGGNEQFF. The variable domain in full, completed from reference TRBV13 and TRBJ2-1, reads AAGVIQSPRHLIKEKRETATLKCYPIPRHDTVYWYQQGPGQDPQFLISFYEKMQSDKGSIPDRFSAQQFSDYHSELNMSSLELGDSALYFCASSREGGNEQFFGPGTRLTVL.

The chain couples TRBV7-9 to TRBJ2-3; 9 nucleotides match TRBD1. CDR1 SEHNR and CDR2 FQNEAQ come from the germline V gene (reference sequence). V was clipped by 4 bases and J by 6 bases; unmatched bases: 23. The CDR3 has 20 residues. In nucleotides, the CDR3 is TGTGCCAGCAGCTGGGGACAGGGAACTACTTCCCCGACAGTGGTGGATACGCAGTATTTT. Encoded protein: CASSWGQGTTSPTVVDTQYF.

This clonotype has at least ten counts. The chain combines TRBV18 with TRBJ1-1; D perhaps matches TRBD1 (5 bases). There are 13 residues in the CDR3. Germline CDR1 reads KGHSH; CDR2 reads LQKENI. The V gene lost 0 bases and the J gene lost 3 bases, with 5 bases spanning the gap. The CDR3 here is CASSPPGDTEAFF. The CDR3 DNA is TGTGCCAGCTCACCACCAGGGGACACTGAAGCTTTCTTT.

The rearrangement uses TRBV20-1 and TRBJ2-7; a possible D gene is TRBD1 (6 bases). The CDR3 runs to 15 residues. Germline V gene lookup returns CDR1 DFQATT and CDR2 SNEGSKA (reference sequence). V was clipped by 0 bases and J by 0 bases, with 12 bases between them. The CDR3 sequence is CSARDGQSSSYEQYF. The CDR3 nucleotides are TGCAGTGCTAGAGATGGACAGTCGAGCTCCTACGAGCAGTACTTC.